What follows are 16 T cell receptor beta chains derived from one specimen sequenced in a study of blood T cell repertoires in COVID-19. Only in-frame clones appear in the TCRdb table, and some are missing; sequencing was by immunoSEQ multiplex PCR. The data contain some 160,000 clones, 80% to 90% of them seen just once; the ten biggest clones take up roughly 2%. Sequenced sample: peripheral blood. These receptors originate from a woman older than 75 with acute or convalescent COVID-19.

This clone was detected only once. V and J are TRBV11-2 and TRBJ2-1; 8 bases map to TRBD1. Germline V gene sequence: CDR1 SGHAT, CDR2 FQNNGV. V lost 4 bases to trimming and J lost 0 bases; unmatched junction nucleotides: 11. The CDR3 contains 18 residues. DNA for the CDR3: TGTGCCAGCAGCTCATCCGGGACAGGCCGAAGCTCCTACAATGAGCAGTTCTTC. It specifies CASSSSGTGRSSYNEQFF.

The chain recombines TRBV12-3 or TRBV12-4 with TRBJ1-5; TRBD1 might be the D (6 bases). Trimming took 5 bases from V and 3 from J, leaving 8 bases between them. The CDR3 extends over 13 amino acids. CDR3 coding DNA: TGTGCCAGCAGTGGACAGAACAATCAGCCCCAGCATTTT. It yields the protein CASSGQNNQPQHF.

The CDR3 region is CASSWRTGVYEKLFF. The CDR3 bases are TGTGCCAGCAGCTGGAGGACAGGGGTTTATGAAAAACTGTTTTTT. The chain joins TRBV12-1 to TRBJ1-4; TRBD1 is taken as the D call from the table, unchecked against the DNA. TRBV12-1 is flagged as a pseudogene. This CDR3 region has 15 residues.

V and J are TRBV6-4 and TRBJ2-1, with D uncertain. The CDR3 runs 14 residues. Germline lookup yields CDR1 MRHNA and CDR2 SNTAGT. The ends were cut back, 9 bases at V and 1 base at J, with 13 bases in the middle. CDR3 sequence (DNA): TGTGCCAGGGTGGGCCGTGGGTCCTACAATGAGCAGTTCTTC. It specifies CARVGRGSYNEQFF.

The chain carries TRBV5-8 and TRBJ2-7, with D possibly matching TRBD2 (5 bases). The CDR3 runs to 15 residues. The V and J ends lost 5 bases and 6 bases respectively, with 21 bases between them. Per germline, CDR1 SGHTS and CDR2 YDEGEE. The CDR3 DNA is TGTGCCAGCAGGGTTGGCCCCAGGACTCCCTCCGAGCAGTACTTC. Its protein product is CASRVGPRTPSEQYF.

The CDR3 loop is CASSSGQGASDTQYF. DNA for the CDR3: TGTGCCAGCAGCTCCGGACAGGGGGCATCAGATACGCAGTATTTT. J is TRBJ2-3 and V is TRBV7-3, with 11 bases identical to TRBD1. The CDR3 is 15 residues long. Germline trimming cut 4 bases from V and 4 bases from J; bases unmatched to any gene: 4. Germline CDR1 SGHTA, CDR2 FQGTGA.

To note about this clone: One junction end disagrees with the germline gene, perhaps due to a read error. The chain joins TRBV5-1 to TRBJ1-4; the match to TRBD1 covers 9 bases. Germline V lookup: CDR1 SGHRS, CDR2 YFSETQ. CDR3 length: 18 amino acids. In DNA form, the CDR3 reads TGCGCCAGCAGTCCTGACAGGGGGGATGCCCGTCCTAACGAAAAACTGTTTTTT. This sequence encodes CASSPDRGDARPNEKLFF. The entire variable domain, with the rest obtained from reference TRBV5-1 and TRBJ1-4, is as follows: KAGVTQTPRYLIKTRGQQVTLSCSPISGHRSVSWYQQTPGQGLQFLFEYFSETQRNKGNFPGRFSGRQFSNSRSEMNVSTLELGDSALYLCASSPDRGDARPNEKLFFGSGTQLSVL.

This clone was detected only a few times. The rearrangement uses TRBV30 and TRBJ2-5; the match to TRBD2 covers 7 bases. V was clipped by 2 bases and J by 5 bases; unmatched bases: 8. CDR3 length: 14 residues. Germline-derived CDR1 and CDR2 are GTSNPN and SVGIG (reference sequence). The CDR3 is CAWSPGLGGETQYF. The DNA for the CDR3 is TGTGCCTGGAGTCCCGGACTAGGAGGGGAGACCCAGTACTTC.

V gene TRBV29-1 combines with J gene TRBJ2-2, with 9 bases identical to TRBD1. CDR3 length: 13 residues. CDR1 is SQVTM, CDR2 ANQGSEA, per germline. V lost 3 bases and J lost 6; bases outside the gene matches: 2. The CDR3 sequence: CSVEDRGPGELFF. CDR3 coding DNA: TGCAGCGTTGAGGACAGGGGACCCGGGGAGCTGTTTTTT.

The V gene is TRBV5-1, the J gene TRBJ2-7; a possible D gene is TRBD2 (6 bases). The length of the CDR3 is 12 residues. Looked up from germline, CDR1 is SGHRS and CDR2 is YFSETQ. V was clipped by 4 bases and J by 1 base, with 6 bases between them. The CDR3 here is CASSAGSYEQYF. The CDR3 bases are TGCGCCAGCAGCGCGGGGTCCTACGAGCAGTACTTC.

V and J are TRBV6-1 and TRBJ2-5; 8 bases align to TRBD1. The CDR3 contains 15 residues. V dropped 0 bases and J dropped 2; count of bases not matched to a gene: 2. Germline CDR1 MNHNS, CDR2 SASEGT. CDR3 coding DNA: TGTGCCAGCAGTGAAGCGACAGGGGTACAAGAGACCCAGTACTTC. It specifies CASSEATGVQETQYF.

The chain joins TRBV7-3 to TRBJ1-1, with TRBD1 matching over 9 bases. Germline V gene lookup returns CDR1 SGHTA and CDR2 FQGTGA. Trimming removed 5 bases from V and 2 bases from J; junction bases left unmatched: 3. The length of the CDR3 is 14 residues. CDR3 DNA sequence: TGTGCCAGCAGCGCGACAGGGGGAAACACTGAAGCTTTCTTT. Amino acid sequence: CASSATGGNTEAFF.

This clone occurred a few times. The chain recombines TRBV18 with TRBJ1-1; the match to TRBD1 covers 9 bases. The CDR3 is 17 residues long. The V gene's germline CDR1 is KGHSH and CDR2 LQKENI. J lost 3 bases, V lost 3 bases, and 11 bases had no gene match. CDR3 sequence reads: CASSPPDRGAGHTEAFF. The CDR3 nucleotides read TGTGCCAGCTCACCGCCGGACAGGGGTGCCGGGCACACTGAAGCTTTCTTT. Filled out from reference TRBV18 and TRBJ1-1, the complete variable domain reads NAGVMQNPRHLVRRRGQEARLRCSPMKGHSHVYWYRQLPEEGLKFMVYLQKENIIDESGMPKERFSAEFPKEGPSILRIQQVVRGDSAAYFCASSPPDRGAGHTEAFFGQGTRLTVV.

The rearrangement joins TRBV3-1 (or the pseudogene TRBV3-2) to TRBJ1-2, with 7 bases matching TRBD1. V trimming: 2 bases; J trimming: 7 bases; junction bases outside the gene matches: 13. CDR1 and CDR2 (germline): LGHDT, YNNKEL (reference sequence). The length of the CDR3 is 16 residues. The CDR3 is CASSQRQGGLGFGYTF. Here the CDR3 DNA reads TGTGCCAGCAGCCAACGCCAAGGGGGCCTGGGTTTTGGCTACACCTTC.

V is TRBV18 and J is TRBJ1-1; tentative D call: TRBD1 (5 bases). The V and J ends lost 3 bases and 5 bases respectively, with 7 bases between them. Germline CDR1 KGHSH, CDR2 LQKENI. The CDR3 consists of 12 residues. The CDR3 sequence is CASSPRETEAFF. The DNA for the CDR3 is TGTGCCAGCTCACCCAGGGAAACTGAAGCTTTCTTT.

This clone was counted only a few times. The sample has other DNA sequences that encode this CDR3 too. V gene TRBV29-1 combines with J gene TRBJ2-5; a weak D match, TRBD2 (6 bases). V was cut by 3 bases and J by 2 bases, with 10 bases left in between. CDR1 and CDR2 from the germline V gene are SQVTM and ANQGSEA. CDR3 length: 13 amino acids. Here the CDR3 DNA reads TGCAGCGTTGACCGGGGGTATCAAGAGACCCAGTACTTC. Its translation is CSVDRGYQETQYF.